Listed below are T cell receptor beta chains from one sample, sequenced in a study of regulatory T cells in long-lasting Graves disease. MiXCR was run by TCRdb on the multiplex PCR reads, yielding one entry per CDR3 protein. Of over 450,000 distinct CDR3 sequences in the sample, about 11% are singletons; the top ten hold about 8.3%. These sequences were also reported in another study, on T cells in Graves' hyperthyroidism and ophthalmopathy.

The sequences come from peripheral blood mononuclear cells (PBMCs), collected at new diagnosis, from a patient treated with antithyroid drugs. The origin of the receptors is a woman younger than 45 with Graves disease. The CDR3 runs from the conserved cysteine through the conserved F or W. D genes are given only for firm matches. Clone size is shown for a subset of rows, as once, few, many or a class of expanded clone.

CDR3aa: CASSLHGETQYF; CDR3nt: TGCGCCAGCAGCTTACATGGGGAGACCCAGTACTTC; abundance: NA; d_gene: NA; v_gene: TRBV5-1; j_gene: TRBJ2-5
CDR3aa: CASSQTGGAGNTIYF; CDR3nt: TGTGCCAGCAGCCAAACAGGGGGCGCCGGAAACACCATATATTTT; abundance: NA; d_gene: TRBD1; v_gene: TRBV11-2; j_gene: TRBJ1-3
CDR3aa: CASSLPPPGSLNTGELFF; CDR3nt: TGTGCCAGCAGTTTACCCCCTCCTGGCTCTCTGAACACCGGGGAGCTGTTTTTT; abundance: few; d_gene: NA; v_gene: TRBV12-3/TRBV12-4; j_gene: TRBJ2-2
CDR3aa: CASRGGRTMNTEAFF; CDR3nt: TGTGCCAGCAGGGGGGGCAGGACGATGAACACTGAAGCTTTCTTT; abundance: many; d_gene: NA; v_gene: TRBV2; j_gene: TRBJ1-1
CDR3aa: CAWGRAGELFF; CDR3nt: TGTGCCTGGGGCAGGGCCGGGGAGCTGTTTTTT; abundance: many; d_gene: NA; v_gene: TRBV30; j_gene: TRBJ2-2
CDR3aa: CASSLTGTGEREQYF; CDR3nt: TGTGCCAGCAGTCTAACCGGGACAGGGGAGCGTGAGCAGTACTTC; abundance: many; d_gene: TRBD1; v_gene: TRBV27; j_gene: TRBJ2-7
CDR3aa: CASSSRQGMNTEAFF; CDR3nt: TGTGCCAGCAGCTCTAGACAGGGGATGAACACTGAAGCTTTCTTT; abundance: many; d_gene: TRBD1; v_gene: TRBV7-2; j_gene: TRBJ1-1
CDR3aa: CASSESGTGVGYTF; CDR3nt: TGTGCCAGCAGCGAATCCGGGACAGGGGTTGGCTACACCTTC; abundance: many; d_gene: TRBD1; v_gene: TRBV6-1; j_gene: TRBJ1-2
CDR3aa: CASSLTHYEEQFF; CDR3nt: TGTGCCAGCAGCCTGACCCACTATGAAGAGCAGTTCTTC; abundance: few; d_gene: NA; v_gene: TRBV4-2; j_gene: TRBJ2-1
CDR3aa: CASSHTQGGLPYNEQFF; CDR3nt: TGTGCCAGCAGTCACACACAGGGGGGGCTACCCTACAATGAGCAGTTCTTC; abundance: many; d_gene: NA; v_gene: TRBV27; j_gene: TRBJ2-1
CDR3aa: CASSIQPHSNQPQHF; CDR3nt: TGTGCCAGCAGTATTCAGCCTCATAGCAATCAGCCCCAGCATTTT; abundance: many; d_gene: NA; v_gene: TRBV2; j_gene: TRBJ1-5
CDR3aa: CASSFTRGPGYTF; CDR3nt: TGTGCCAGCAGCTTCACTCGGGGCCCTGGCTACACCTTC; abundance: few; d_gene: NA; v_gene: TRBV5-4; j_gene: TRBJ1-2
CDR3aa: CSVASGDSYEQYF; CDR3nt: TGCAGTGTTGCTAGCGGGGACTCCTACGAGCAGTACTTC; abundance: many; d_gene: TRBD2; v_gene: TRBV20-1; j_gene: TRBJ2-7
CDR3aa: CASSYWTSYNEQFF; CDR3nt: TGTGCCAGCAGCTACTGGACTAGCTACAATGAGCAGTTCTTC; abundance: many; d_gene: TRBD2; v_gene: TRBV11-2; j_gene: TRBJ2-1
CDR3aa: CASRTGTGTYEKLFF; CDR3nt: TGTGCCAGCAGGACTGGGACAGGAACCTATGAAAAACTGTTTTTT; abundance: many; d_gene: TRBD1; v_gene: TRBV6-1; j_gene: TRBJ1-4
CDR3aa: CASSGRRERADTQYF; CDR3nt: TGTGCCAGCAGCGGGCGGCGGGAGCGGGCAGATACGCAGTATTTT; abundance: many; d_gene: TRBD2; v_gene: TRBV6-2/TRBV6-3; j_gene: TRBJ2-3
CDR3aa: CASSYSRGSNTQYF; CDR3nt: TGTGCCAGCAGTTACTCGAGGGGGAGTAATACGCAGTATTTT; abundance: NA; d_gene: NA; v_gene: TRBV6-2/TRBV6-3; j_gene: TRBJ2-3
CDR3aa: CASSFSGEYNEQFF; CDR3nt: TGTGCCAGCAGTTTCAGTGGCGAATACAATGAGCAGTTCTTC; abundance: many; d_gene: NA; v_gene: TRBV28; j_gene: TRBJ2-1
CDR3aa: CASSYNGLTGKQYF; CDR3nt: TGTGCCAGCAGTTACAATGGGCTGACAGGAAAGCAGTACTTC; abundance: many; d_gene: NA; v_gene: TRBV6-2/TRBV6-3; j_gene: TRBJ2-7
CDR3aa: CASSGRDRNTEAFF; CDR3nt: TGTGCCAGCAGTGGCCGGGACAGGAACACTGAAGCTTTCTTT; abundance: many; d_gene: TRBD1; v_gene: TRBV2; j_gene: TRBJ1-1
CDR3aa: CAWSVSLSPESYNEQFF; CDR3nt: TGTGCCTGGAGTGTCTCCCTTTCGCCTGAATCCTACAATGAGCAGTTCTTC; abundance: many; d_gene: NA; v_gene: TRBV30; j_gene: TRBJ2-1
CDR3aa: CASSSRDLGGTDTQYF; CDR3nt: TGTGCCAGCAGCTCCCGGGACCTGGGGGGCACAGATACGCAGTATTTT; abundance: many; d_gene: NA; v_gene: TRBV5-4; j_gene: TRBJ2-3
CDR3aa: CASSSTAGRSLKLFF; CDR3nt: TGTGCCAGCAGCTCGACAGCCGGGCGAAGCTTAAAACTGTTTTTT; abundance: few; d_gene: NA; v_gene: TRBV7-9; j_gene: TRBJ1-4
CDR3aa: CASSYPVAGDPYNEQFF; CDR3nt: TGTGCCAGCAGTTACCCCGTAGCGGGGGATCCCTACAATGAGCAGTTCTTC; abundance: many; d_gene: TRBD2; v_gene: TRBV6-7; j_gene: TRBJ2-1
CDR3aa: CASSRRAYEQYF; CDR3nt: TGTGCCAGCAGCCGACGGGCCTACGAGCAGTACTTC; abundance: few; d_gene: NA; v_gene: TRBV6-2/TRBV6-3; j_gene: TRBJ2-7
CDR3aa: CASTPGTPNTGELFF; CDR3nt: TGTGCCAGCACTCCTGGGACACCGAACACCGGGGAGCTGTTTTTT; abundance: few; d_gene: NA; v_gene: TRBV6-1; j_gene: TRBJ2-2
CDR3aa: CASSSDVPDTQYF; CDR3nt: TGTGCCAGCAGCTCGGACGTCCCAGATACGCAGTATTTT; abundance: few; d_gene: NA; v_gene: TRBV7-9; j_gene: TRBJ2-3
CDR3aa: CASSIAGTDTQYF; CDR3nt: TGTGCCAGTAGTATAGCTGGGACAGATACGCAGTATTTT; abundance: few; d_gene: NA; v_gene: TRBV19; j_gene: TRBJ2-3
CDR3aa: CAWSTGGNQPQHF; CDR3nt: TGTGCCTGGAGCACAGGGGGCAATCAGCCCCAGCATTTT; abundance: NA; d_gene: TRBD1; v_gene: TRBV30; j_gene: TRBJ1-5
CDR3aa: CASSQGGIGAFF; CDR3nt: TGTGCCAGCAGCCAAGGAGGGATTGGAGCTTTCTTT; abundance: many; d_gene: NA; v_gene: TRBV3-1; j_gene: TRBJ1-1
CDR3aa: CASSLTGVHNSPLHF; CDR3nt: TGTGCCAGCAGCTTGACAGGGGTCCATAATTCACCCCTCCACTTT; abundance: NA; d_gene: TRBD1; v_gene: TRBV7-2; j_gene: TRBJ1-6
CDR3aa: CSARDGNRVWANEKLFF; CDR3nt: TGCAGTGCTAGAGACGGGAACAGGGTTTGGGCTAATGAAAAACTGTTTTTT; abundance: many; d_gene: NA; v_gene: TRBV20-1; j_gene: TRBJ1-4
CDR3aa: CASSFSGLAEDTQYF; CDR3nt: TGTGCCAGCAGCTTCTCCGGACTAGCAGAAGATACGCAGTATTTT; abundance: many; d_gene: TRBD2; v_gene: TRBV11-2; j_gene: TRBJ2-3
CDR3aa: CASSVVTGGNEQFF; CDR3nt: TGTGCCAGCAGCGTAGTGACAGGGGGCAATGAGCAGTTCTTC; abundance: many; d_gene: TRBD1; v_gene: TRBV9; j_gene: TRBJ2-1
CDR3aa: CASSYSRGLLQGGEQFF; CDR3nt: TGTGCCAGCAGTTACTCGAGGGGATTACTACAAGGGGGTGAGCAGTTCTTC; abundance: few; d_gene: NA; v_gene: TRBV6-2/TRBV6-3; j_gene: TRBJ2-1
CDR3aa: CASSQSTQGETQYF; CDR3nt: TGTGCCAGCAGCCAGTCGACACAGGGTGAGACCCAGTACTTC; abundance: many; d_gene: NA; v_gene: TRBV7-2; j_gene: TRBJ2-5
CDR3aa: CASSLGGWSDEQFF; CDR3nt: TGTGCCAGCAGCTTGGGAGGATGGAGCGATGAGCAGTTCTTC; abundance: many; d_gene: NA; v_gene: TRBV5-5; j_gene: TRBJ2-1
CDR3aa: CATSTARGPTYEQYF; CDR3nt: TGTGCCACCAGCACTGCCAGGGGACCGACCTACGAGCAGTACTTC; abundance: many; d_gene: NA; v_gene: TRBV15; j_gene: TRBJ2-7
CDR3aa: CASSPGTGTGTEAFF; CDR3nt: TGTGCCAGCAGCCCCGGTACAGGGACCGGGACTGAAGCTTTCTTT; abundance: many; d_gene: NA; v_gene: TRBV6-2/TRBV6-3; j_gene: TRBJ1-1
CDR3aa: CASSLIDTNYGYTF; CDR3nt: TGTGCCAGCAGCTTAATCGACACCAACTATGGCTACACCTTC; abundance: many; d_gene: NA; v_gene: TRBV7-9; j_gene: TRBJ1-2
CDR3aa: CASSPFGTKQETQYF; CDR3nt: TGCGCCAGCAGCCCATTTGGGACCAAACAAGAGACCCAGTACTTC; abundance: few; d_gene: NA; v_gene: TRBV5-1; j_gene: TRBJ2-5
CDR3aa: CSPQGGRGWDEQFF; CDR3nt: TGCAGTCCCCAAGGGGGGAGGGGTTGGGATGAGCAGTTCTTC; abundance: NA; d_gene: NA; v_gene: TRBV20-1; j_gene: TRBJ2-1